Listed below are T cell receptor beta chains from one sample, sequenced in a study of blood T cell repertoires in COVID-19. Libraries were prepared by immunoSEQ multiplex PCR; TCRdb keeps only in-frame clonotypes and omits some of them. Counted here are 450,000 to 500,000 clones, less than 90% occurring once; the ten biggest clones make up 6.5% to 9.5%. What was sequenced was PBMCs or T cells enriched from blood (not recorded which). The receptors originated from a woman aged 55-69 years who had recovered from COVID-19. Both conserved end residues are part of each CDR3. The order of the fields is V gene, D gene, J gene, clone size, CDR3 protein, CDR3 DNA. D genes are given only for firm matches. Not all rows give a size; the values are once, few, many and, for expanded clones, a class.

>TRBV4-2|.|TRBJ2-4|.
CASSQELSGDIQYF
TGTGCCAGCAGCCAAGAACTTTCCGGGGACATTCAGTACTTC
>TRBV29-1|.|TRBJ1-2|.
CSVDGGDGYTF
TGCAGCGTTGATGGGGGGGATGGCTACACCTTC
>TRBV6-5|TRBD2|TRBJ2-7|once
CASTPGRVLNEQYF
TGTGCCAGCACCCCGGGGAGGGTCCTCAACGAGCAGTACTTC
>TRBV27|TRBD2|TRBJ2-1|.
CASSDGTSGLEQFF
TGTGCCAGCAGTGACGGGACTAGCGGCTTAGAGCAGTTCTTC
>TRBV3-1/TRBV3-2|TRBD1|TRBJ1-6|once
CASSQVRDSRDLHF
TGTGCCAGCAGCCAAGTGAGGGACAGTAGGGACCTCCACTTT
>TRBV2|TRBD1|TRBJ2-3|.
CASTGGREDTQYF
TGTGCCAGCACAGGGGGCCGGGAAGATACGCAGTATTTT
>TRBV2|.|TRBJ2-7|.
CASSEFKGHQYF
TGTGCCAGCAGCGAGTTTAAGGGGCATCAGTACTTC
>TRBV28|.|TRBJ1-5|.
CASSQGGAHQPQHF
TGTGCCAGCAGCCAAGGTGGGGCCCATCAGCCCCAGCATTTT
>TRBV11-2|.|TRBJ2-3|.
CASSLGLSPGDTQYF
TGTGCCAGCAGCTTAGGACTATCACCGGGAGATACGCAGTATTTT
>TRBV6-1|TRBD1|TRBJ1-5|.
CASSEAGDRVQPQHF
TGTGCCAGCAGTGAAGCGGGGGACAGGGTACAGCCCCAGCATTTT
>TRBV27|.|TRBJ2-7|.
CASSLSQFYEQYF
TGTGCCAGCAGTTTATCCCAATTCTACGAGCAGTACTTC
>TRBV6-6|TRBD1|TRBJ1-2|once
CASSYGTGGSYGYTF
TGTGCCAGCAGTTACGGGACAGGGGGCAGCTATGGCTACACCTTC
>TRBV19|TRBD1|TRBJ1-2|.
CASRKGFRDRGLYGGYTF
TGTGCCAGTAGGAAGGGTTTCCGGGACAGGGGGTTATACGGTGGCTACACCTTC
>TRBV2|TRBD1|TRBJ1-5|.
CASEAGTGGQPQHF
TGTGCCAGCGAAGCCGGGACAGGGGGGCAGCCCCAGCATTTT
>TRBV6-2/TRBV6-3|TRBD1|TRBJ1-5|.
CASSKTGGGQPQHF
TGTGCCAGCAGTAAGACAGGGGGAGGACAGCCCCAGCATTTT
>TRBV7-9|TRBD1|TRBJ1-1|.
CASSPTGTGVMNTEAFF
TGTGCCAGCAGCCCGACCGGGACAGGGGTTATGAACACTGAAGCTTTCTTT
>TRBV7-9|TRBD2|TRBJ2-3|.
CASSLPLAGRGTDTQYF
TGTGCCAGCAGCTTACCCCTCGCAGGGAGGGGTACAGATACGCAGTATTTT
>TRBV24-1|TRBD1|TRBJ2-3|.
CATSDRTGGKNTQYF
TGTGCCACCAGTGATCGGACAGGGGGCAAGAATACGCAGTATTTT
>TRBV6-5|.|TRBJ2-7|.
CASTNRFHEQYF
TGTGCCAGCACGAACAGGTTCCACGAGCAGTACTTC
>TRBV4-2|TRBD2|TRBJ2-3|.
CASSQAGGFVEDTQYF
TGTGCCAGCAGCCAAGCGGGGGGGTTTGTAGAAGATACGCAGTATTTT
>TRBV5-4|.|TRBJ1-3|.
CASSLDAGAPGNTIYF
TGTGCCAGCAGCTTGGATGCTGGGGCACCTGGAAACACCATATATTTT
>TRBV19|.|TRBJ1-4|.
CASNRAGAEKLFF
TGTGCCAGTAACCGGGCGGGGGCTGAAAAACTGTTTTTT
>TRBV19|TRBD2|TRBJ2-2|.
CASSTGGLPRELFF
TGTGCCAGTAGTACCGGGGGGTTGCCCCGGGAGCTGTTTTTT
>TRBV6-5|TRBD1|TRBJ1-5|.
CASSQTGTNNQPQHF
TGTGCCAGCAGTCAGACAGGGACGAACAATCAGCCCCAGCATTTT
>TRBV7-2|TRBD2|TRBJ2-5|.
CASSLVAGGLRETQYF
TGTGCCAGCAGCTTAGTGGCGGGGGGCCTGAGGGAGACCCAGTACTTC
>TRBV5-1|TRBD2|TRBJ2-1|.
CASSLAVTAGGPNNEQFF
TGCGCCAGCAGCTTGGCGGTGACAGCGGGGGGGCCTAACAATGAGCAGTTCTTC
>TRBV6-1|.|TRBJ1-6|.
CASSEYWQGNSPLHF
TGTGCCAGCAGTGAATACTGGCAGGGAAATTCACCCCTCCACTTT
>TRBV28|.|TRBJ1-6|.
CASSPYALPHNSPLHF
TGTGCCAGCAGCCCGTATGCCCTACCCCACAATTCACCCCTCCACTTT
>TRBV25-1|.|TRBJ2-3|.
CASTPPGTSTDTQYF
TGTGCCAGCACCCCTCCGGGGACTAGCACAGATACGCAGTATTTT
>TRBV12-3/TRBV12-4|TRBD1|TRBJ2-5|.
CASRGTGTETQYF
TGTGCCAGCAGGGGGACAGGGACCGAGACCCAGTACTTC
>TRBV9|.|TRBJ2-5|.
CASSAGDSQETQYF
TGTGCCAGCAGCGCGGGGGACAGCCAAGAGACCCAGTACTTC
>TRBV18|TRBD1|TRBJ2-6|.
CASSRDRGRSGANVLTF
TGTGCCAGCTCCCGGGACAGGGGAAGGTCCGGGGCCAACGTCCTGACTTTC
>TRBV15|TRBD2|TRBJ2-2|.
CATSRGRTLGGAGELFF
TGTGCCACCAGCAGAGGGCGGACCCTGGGAGGGGCCGGGGAGCTGTTTTTT
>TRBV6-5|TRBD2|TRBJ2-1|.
CASSYLAAYNEQFF
TGTGCCAGCAGTTACCTAGCGGCCTACAATGAGCAGTTCTTC
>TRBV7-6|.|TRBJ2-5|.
CASSRGGDRETQYF
TGTGCCAGCAGTCGAGGGGGGGACCGAGAGACCCAGTACTTC
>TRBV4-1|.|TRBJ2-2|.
CPRSRLPGNPNTGELFF
TGCCCCCGCAGCCGACTCCCGGGGAACCCGAACACCGGGGAGCTGTTTTTT
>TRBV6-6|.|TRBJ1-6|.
CASSYGQSYNSPLHF
TGTGCCAGCAGTTACGGCCAGTCCTATAATTCACCCCTCCACTTT
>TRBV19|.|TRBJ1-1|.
CASSPGFQNTEAFF
TGTGCCAGTAGTCCCGGTTTTCAGAACACTGAAGCTTTCTTT
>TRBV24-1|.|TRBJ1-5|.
CATSGGDTRSNQPQHF
TGTGCCACCAGTGGGGGGGATACCCGTAGCAATCAGCCCCAGCATTTT
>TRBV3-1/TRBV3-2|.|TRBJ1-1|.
CASSQESEAFF
TGTGCCAGCAGCCAAGAAAGCGAAGCTTTCTTT
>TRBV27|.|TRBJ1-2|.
CASSTVRGWGGYTF
TGTGCCAGCAGTACGGTCAGGGGTTGGGGTGGCTACACCTTC
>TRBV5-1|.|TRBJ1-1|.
CASSLDGQMNTEAFF
TGCGCCAGCAGCTTGGATGGCCAGATGAACACTGAAGCTTTCTTT
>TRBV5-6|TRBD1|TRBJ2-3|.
CASSGAGTGFGDTQYF
TGTGCCAGCAGCGGCGCCGGGACAGGGTTTGGGGATACGCAGTATTTT
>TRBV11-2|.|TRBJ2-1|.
CASSLIVTGEQFF
TGTGCCAGCAGCTTAATTGTGACAGGTGAGCAGTTCTTC
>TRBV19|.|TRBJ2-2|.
CASLPPRTANTGELFF
TGTGCCAGTCTTCCCCCCCGGACAGCGAACACCGGGGAGCTGTTTTTT
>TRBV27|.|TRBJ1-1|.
CASSFVGYREEAFF
TGTGCCAGCAGTTTTGTGGGCTACAGGGAGGAAGCTTTCTTT
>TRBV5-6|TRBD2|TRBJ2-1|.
CASSLFRPGTSGYNEQFF
TGTGCCAGCAGCTTGTTTAGGCCCGGGACTAGCGGCTACAATGAGCAGTTCTTC
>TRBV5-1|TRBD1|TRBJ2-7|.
CASSLLGDRGYEQYF
TGCGCCAGCAGCTTGCTGGGGGACAGGGGCTACGAGCAGTACTTC
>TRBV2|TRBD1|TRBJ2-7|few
CASSDRTGIYEQYF
TGTGCCAGCAGTGACAGGACAGGGATCTACGAGCAGTACTTC
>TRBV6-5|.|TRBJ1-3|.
CASSWGSSGNTIYF
TGTGCCAGCAGTTGGGGCAGCTCTGGAAACACCATATATTTT
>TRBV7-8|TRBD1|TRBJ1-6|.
CASSQGVDSPLHF
TGTGCCAGTAGCCAGGGGGTAGATTCACCCCTCCACTTT
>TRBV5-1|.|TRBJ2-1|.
CASSPAAGTYNEQFF
TGCGCCAGCAGCCCGGCAGCAGGGACCTACAATGAGCAGTTCTTC
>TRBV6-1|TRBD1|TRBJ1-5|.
CASSDPRTGVNQPQHF
TGTGCCAGCAGTGATCCGCGGACAGGGGTCAATCAGCCCCAGCATTTT
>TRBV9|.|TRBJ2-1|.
CASSGEGLSDEQFF
TGTGCCAGCAGCGGGGAAGGACTATCTGATGAGCAGTTCTTC
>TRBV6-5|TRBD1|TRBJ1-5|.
CAIRTGDNQPQHF
TGTGCCATCCGGACAGGGGACAATCAGCCCCAGCATTTT
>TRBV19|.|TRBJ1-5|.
CASTPSRGFQPQHF
TGTGCCAGTACCCCAAGTAGGGGTTTCCAGCCCCAGCATTTT